Detailed here is one T cell receptor (beta chain). The data originate from a study of control samples from healthy donors and cancer patients. The protocol was immunoSEQ multiplex PCR, while the TCRdb copy is restricted to in-frame clones and leaves out a portion. Altogether some 250,000 clones are present, around 79% being singletons, with the ten largest covering about an eighth. Sequenced material: PBMCs. The clonotype originates from a woman aged 55-70 years with lung cancer.

CDR3 sequence (DNA): TGTGCCAGCAGCTTGGAGGGGGCCGGGGAGCTGTTTTTT. Amino acids: CASSLEGAGELFF. The chain uses TRBV5-5 and TRBJ2-2, with TRBD1 as a possible D gene (6 bases). V was cut by 0 bases and J by 6 bases, with 6 bases left in between. CDR1 SGHKS and CDR2 YYEKEE come from the germline V gene (reference sequence). The CDR3 spans 13 residues.